This T cell receptor beta chain was captured by sequencing in a study of shared clonotypes between healthy human individuals. Study context: CD4 naive and memory got three plates each, CD8 naive two, CD8 memory one.

Findings of the study overall: A handful of donors showed sharing of approximately 5% of naive CD4 clonotypes.

About this clone: Its matching antigen is unknown.

Assay: immunoSEQ multiplex PCR; the TCRdb copy retains only in-frame clones and omits some. The profile covers 2 million to 3 million clones, with 80% to 95% appearing a single time and approximately 0.35% taken by the ten largest. The V end was cut by 4 bases, the J end by 0 bases, with 17 bases between. Germline CDR1 and CDR2: MGHRA and YSYEKL. CDR3 size: 17 residues. CD45RA-negative memory and CD45RA+ naive subsets were split from the CD4+ cells. This TCR was sampled from a man between 18 and 29 years old in good health. Some clones in this sample may be carry-over from other donors' samples. V is TRBV4-1 and J is TRBJ2-3; tentative D call: TRBD2 (5 bases). Sequencing used naive CD4+ T cells from PBMCs. Subset of the sample: CD45RA+ positively selected. CDR3 bases: TGCGCCAGCAGCCCGGTAGGAGGCGGAGCTAGCACAGATACGCAGTATTTT. It is translated as CASSPVGGGASTDTQYF.